This T cell receptor beta chain was sequenced for a study of molecular identifiers for immune sequencing clone quantification. A single record per CDR3 protein comes from TCRdb applying MiXCR to the PCR reads. The sample lists 550,000 to 750,000 distinct CDR3 sequences, just under 20% seen once, with roughly 0.83% in the top ten. Germline V CDR1 and CDR2: DFQATT, SNEGSKA (reference sequence). The CDR3 has 15 residues. In regard to this clonotype: A much larger clone sits a single nucleotide away, making a read error possible.

The sequencing sample was made of naive CD8+ T cells from blood, with Jurkat cell RNA spiked in. Subset in this sample: FACS-sorted CD8+CD4-CCR7+CD45RA+ naive T cells. The chain joins TRBV20-1 to TRBJ1-4; no reliable D call. This TCR was recovered from a human donor in good health. Some libraries in this study had Jurkat cell RNA spiked in. The CDR3 DNA sequence: TGCAGTGCTAGAGATTGGCGGGGTTCGAATGGAAAACTGTTTTTT. It encodes CSARDWRGSNGKLFF.